Listed below are T cell receptor beta chains from one sample, sequenced in a study of blood T cells in healthy people across ages. TCRdb re-called the 5' RACE reads with MiXCR, one entry per CDR3 protein. Of 650,000 to 900,000 distinct CDR3 sequences in the sample, approximately 59% were seen once. Material for sequencing was blood. These receptors all come from a man aged 30 to 45 in good health. The CDR3 runs from the conserved cysteine through the conserved F or W. Each record gives: J gene, clone size, D gene, V gene, CDR3 protein, CDR3 DNA. The D gene is left open where the match is weak. Expanded clones get a size class; other rows say once, few or many, or leave the size out.

TRBJ1-4	few	.	TRBV29-1	CSVGAETNEKLFF	TGCAGCGTTGGGGCGGAAACTAATGAAAAACTGTTTTTT
TRBJ1-4	.	.	TRBV6-6	CASSYSKGGGEKLFF	TGTGCCAGCAGTTACTCGAAAGGGGGAGGTGAAAAACTGTTTTTT
TRBJ2-5	.	.	TRBV3-1	CASSQQTDQETQYF	TGTGCCAGCAGCCAACAGACAGACCAAGAGACCCAGTACTTC
TRBJ2-1	.	.	TRBV9	CASSVEQYNEQFF	TGTGCCAGCAGCGTAGAACAGTACAATGAGCAGTTCTTC
TRBJ2-1	.	.	TRBV11-1	CASSRTVQGEQFF	TGTGCCAGCAGCCGGACAGTACAGGGTGAGCAGTTCTTC
TRBJ2-5	.	.	TRBV7-9	CASSTAETQYF	TGTGCCAGCAGCACCGCAGAGACCCAGTACTTC
TRBJ2-2	.	.	TRBV20-1	CSAPGVQGWGTGELFF	TGCAGTGCCCCAGGGGTTCAGGGCTGGGGCACCGGGGAGCTGTTTTTT
TRBJ2-1	.	.	TRBV5-1	CASSQLGGRKFF	TGTGCCAGCAGCCAGTTGGGGGGTAGGAAGTTCTTC
TRBJ2-1	.	.	TRBV30	CAWSVQSSFNEQFF	TGTGCCTGGAGTGTACAGTCTAGCTTCAATGAGCAGTTCTTC
TRBJ1-2	few	TRBD1	TRBV5-1	CASSFRQGHTSGYTF	TGCGCCAGCAGCTTTAGACAGGGGCATACTTCTGGCTACACCTTC
TRBJ1-2	.	.	TRBV14	CASSSSIRWGYTF	TGTGCCAGCAGCAGCAGTATCCGGTGGGGCTACACCTTC
TRBJ2-4	.	TRBD1	TRBV12-3/TRBV12-4	CASSDHQGVAKNIQYF	TGTGCCAGCAGCGATCATCAGGGGGTCGCCAAAAACATTCAGTACTTC
TRBJ2-3	.	TRBD2	TRBV9	CASSAQEGTSGSTDTQYF	TGTGCCAGCAGCGCCCAGGAAGGGACTAGCGGTAGCACAGATACGCAGTATTTT
TRBJ2-1	.	TRBD1	TRBV15	CATSRDLGQIASSYNEQFF	TGTGCCACCAGCAGAGATCTGGGACAGATCGCTAGCTCCTACAATGAGCAGTTCTTC
TRBJ2-7	few	.	TRBV5-1	CASSRSQGSYEQYF	TGCGCCAGCAGCCGATCACAGGGCTCCTACGAGCAGTACTTC
TRBJ2-7	few	.	TRBV12-3/TRBV12-4	CASSAPEGYEQYF	TGTGCCAGCAGTGCCCCCGAGGGCTACGAGCAGTACTTC
TRBJ2-7	.	TRBD1	TRBV4-1	CASSGPPGQGSYEQYF	TGCGCCAGCAGCGGGCCACCGGGACAGGGTTCCTACGAGCAGTACTTC
TRBJ2-5	few	.	TRBV29-1	CSVDFGLPQETQYF	TGCAGCGTTGATTTTGGCCTGCCCCAAGAGACCCAGTACTTC
TRBJ2-7	.	.	TRBV7-2	CASSQLQDTYEQYF	TGTGCCAGCAGCCAGCTTCAGGATACCTACGAGCAGTACTTC
TRBJ1-5	.	.	TRBV7-9	CASSLSRPRGDQPQHF	TGTGCCAGCAGCTTATCCCGCCCCAGGGGAGATCAGCCCCAGCATTTT
TRBJ2-6	.	TRBD1	TRBV10-3	CAISERKGTGTSGANVLTF	TGTGCCATCAGTGAGAGGAAAGGGACAGGGACCTCTGGGGCCAACGTCCTGACTTTC
TRBJ2-1	.	.	TRBV6-5	CASSSQDTHNEQFF	TGTGCCAGCAGTTCCCAAGACACCCACAATGAGCAGTTCTTC
TRBJ1-4	.	.	TRBV7-2	CASSLEFEGKLFF	TGTGCCAGCAGCTTAGAATTCGAGGGAAAACTGTTTTTT
TRBJ2-1	few	TRBD1	TRBV7-2	CASSWDRGPNEQFF	TGTGCCAGCAGCTGGGACAGGGGGCCCAATGAGCAGTTCTTC
TRBJ1-4	.	.	TRBV6-1	CASSGTEGKLFF	TGTGCCAGCAGTGGTACAGAGGGAAAACTGTTTTTT
TRBJ2-1	.	.	TRBV18	CASSPRIREDEQFF	TGTGCCAGCTCACCACGCATAAGGGAGGATGAGCAGTTCTTC
TRBJ2-3	.	.	TRBV9	CASSVDPSYPDTQYF	TGTGCCAGCAGCGTAGACCCGAGTTATCCAGATACGCAGTATTTT
TRBJ2-1	.	TRBD1	TRBV29-1	CSIYRDSSYNEQFF	TGCAGCATATACAGGGACAGCTCCTACAATGAGCAGTTCTTC
TRBJ1-1	.	TRBD1	TRBV7-9	CASSSPLGQGRGTEAFF	TGTGCCAGCAGCTCCCCTCTCGGACAGGGGCGGGGAACTGAAGCTTTCTTT
TRBJ1-2	.	.	TRBV6-2/TRBV6-3	CASSAYTTGDGYTF	TGTGCCAGCAGTGCCTACACTACCGGGGATGGCTACACCTTC
TRBJ2-7	.	.	TRBV7-9	CASSVEARPYEQYF	TGTGCCAGCAGCGTAGAGGCCAGGCCCTACGAGCAGTACTTC
TRBJ2-3	once	.	TRBV7-9	CASSSTGTGAYF	TGTGCCAGCAGCTCGACCGGGACTGGCGCGTATTTT
TRBJ2-3	.	.	TRBV6-4	CASSGPSGDTQYF	TGTGCCAGCAGCGGACCCTCGGGAGATACGCAGTATTTT
TRBJ2-1	few	.	TRBV11-3	CASSLDHGDEQFF	TGTGCCAGCAGCTTAGATCACGGGGATGAGCAGTTCTTC
TRBJ2-7	.	.	TRBV20-1	CSASLGATYEQYF	TGCAGTGCTTCGTTGGGAGCCACCTACGAGCAGTACTTC
TRBJ2-3	.	.	TRBV15	CATSRDPWVRTTDTQYF	TGTGCCACCAGCAGAGATCCGTGGGTAAGGACCACAGATACGCAGTATTTT
TRBJ2-2	.	.	TRBV10-3	CAIKSGLNTGELFF	TGTGCCATCAAGTCGGGCCTGAACACCGGGGAGCTGTTTTTT
TRBJ1-5	.	TRBD1	TRBV2	CASSAGRGQQPQHF	TGTGCCAGCAGTGCGGGCAGGGGGCAACAGCCCCAGCATTTT
TRBJ1-4	once	.	TRBV20-1	CSASSSTNEKLFF	TGCAGTGCTAGCAGCTCAACTAATGAAAAACTGTTTTTT
TRBJ2-1	.	TRBD2	TRBV10-3	CAISDPSGGGSGQFF	TGTGCCATCAGTGACCCCAGCGGGGGGGGCAGTGGGCAGTTCTTC
TRBJ2-1	few	.	TRBV5-1	CASSSGQWSSYNEQFF	TGCGCCAGCAGCTCCGGACAGTGGAGCTCCTACAATGAGCAGTTCTTC
TRBJ2-3	.	TRBD1	TRBV20-1	CSAASDRESTDTQYF	TGCAGTGCCGCCTCAGACAGGGAGAGCACAGATACGCAGTATTTT
TRBJ2-3	.	TRBD2	TRBV7-2	CASSTNSRGGPDTQYF	TGTGCCAGCAGCACTAATTCTCGGGGGGGTCCAGATACGCAGTATTTT
TRBJ2-7	.	.	TRBV7-2	CASSLGAAGSDEQYF	TGTGCCAGCAGCTTAGGGGCGGCGGGTTCAGACGAGCAGTACTTC
TRBJ2-7	many	.	TRBV28	CASGDEQYF	TGTGCCAGCGGGGACGAGCAGTACTTC
TRBJ2-1	once	.	TRBV7-2	CASSPPGFRNNEQFF	TGTGCCAGCAGCCCTCCCGGGTTCCGAAACAATGAGCAGTTCTTC
TRBJ2-1	.	.	TRBV5-5	CASSLRDRPTLSYNEQFF	TGTGCCAGCAGCTTGAGAGACAGGCCGACCCTCTCCTACAATGAGCAGTTCTTC
TRBJ2-7	few	.	TRBV7-2	CASSLELGKYEQYF	TGTGCCAGCAGCTTAGAATTGGGGAAGTACGAGCAGTACTTC
TRBJ1-4	.	TRBD1	TRBV4-3	CASSQEHRGQEKLFF	TGCGCCAGCAGCCAAGAACACAGGGGGCAAGAAAAACTGTTTTTT